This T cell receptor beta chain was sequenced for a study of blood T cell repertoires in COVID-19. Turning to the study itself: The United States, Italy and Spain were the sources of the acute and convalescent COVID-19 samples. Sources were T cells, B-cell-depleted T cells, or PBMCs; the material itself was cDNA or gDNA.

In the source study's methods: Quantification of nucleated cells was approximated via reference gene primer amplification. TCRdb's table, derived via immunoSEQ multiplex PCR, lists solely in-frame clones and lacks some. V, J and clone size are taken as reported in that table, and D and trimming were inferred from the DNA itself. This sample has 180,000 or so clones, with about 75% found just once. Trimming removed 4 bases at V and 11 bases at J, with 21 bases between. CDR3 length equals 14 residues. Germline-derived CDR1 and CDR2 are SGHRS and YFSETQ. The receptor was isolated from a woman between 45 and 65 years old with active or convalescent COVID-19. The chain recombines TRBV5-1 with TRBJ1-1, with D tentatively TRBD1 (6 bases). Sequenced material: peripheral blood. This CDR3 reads CASSGGGGEVGAFF. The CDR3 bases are TGCGCCAGCAGCGGGGGCGGGGGGGAGGTCGGTGCTTTCTTT.